Each of the 23 T cell receptor beta chains below was sequenced from the same sample in a study of blood T cell repertoires in COVID-19. Clones were sequenced by immunoSEQ multiplex PCR, and TCRdb holds only the in-frame ones, with some missing. The sample holds roughly 310,000 clones, roughly 88% seen once. The source material was peripheral blood. The receptors come from a woman in her 30s with COVID-19, enrolled during active disease.

The J gene is TRBJ1-1, the V gene TRBV11-2; the match to TRBD1 covers 7 bases. J was trimmed by 4 bases and V by 3 bases; bases with no gene match: 2. This CDR3 spans 13 amino acids. Germline V gene lookup returns CDR1 SGHAT and CDR2 FQNNGV. The DNA for the CDR3 is TGTGCCAGCAGCTTGAACAGGGGCACTGAAGCTTTCTTT. This gives the protein CASSLNRGTEAFF.

V usage is TRBV7-9 and J usage is TRBJ2-2; possible D gene TRBD1, 5 bases. V shed 3 bases and J shed 6 bases, with 17 bases lying between them. This CDR3 region has 16 residues. Germline CDR1 SEHNR, CDR2 FQNEAQ (reference sequence). CDR3 coding DNA: TGTGCCAGCAGCTTTACTTCGTCCAGGGTAGCCGGGGAGCTGTTTTTT. Translated: CASSFTSSRVAGELFF.

The chain has TRBV10-3 and TRBJ1-2, with TRBD1 identical over 9 bases. The CDR3 length is 15 residues. Germline values: CDR1 ENHRY, CDR2 SYGVKD. V was pared by 8 bases and J by 8 bases, with 15 bases of the junction left unmatched. The chain's CDR3 is CAISKSGQGVEGYTF. The CDR3 nucleotides are TGTGCCATCTCCAAATCGGGACAGGGTGTCGAGGGCTACACCTTC.

This sequence joins TRBV19 and TRBJ2-7; D is perhaps TRBD2 (6 bases). The length of the CDR3 is 14 residues. CDR1 and CDR2 from the germline V gene are LNHDA and SQIVND (reference sequence). Trimming took off 5 bases at V and 3 bases at J, with 14 bases between the two ends. The CDR3 sequence: CASSPGLPFYEQYF. CDR3 nucleotides: TGTGCCAGTAGTCCGGGACTTCCGTTCTACGAGCAGTACTTC.

The J gene is TRBJ2-1, the V gene TRBV19; 8 nucleotides line up with TRBD1. Germline loops: CDR1 LNHDA, CDR2 SQIVND (reference sequence). The CDR3 totals 15 residues. V gave up 6 bases and J gave up 0 bases; unmatched junction bases: 4. This chain's CDR3 is CASSPGQGSYNEQFF. CDR3 sequence (DNA): TGTGCCAGTAGCCCAGGACAGGGCTCCTACAATGAGCAGTTCTTC.

V is TRBV24-1 and J is TRBJ2-7, with TRBD2 matching 9 bases. V lost 7 bases, J lost 0 bases, and 3 bases stayed unmatched. The CDR3 has 14 residues. Germline V gene data show CDR1 as KGHDR and CDR2 as SFDVKD. The CDR3: CATRGSGSSYEQYF. The CDR3 nucleotides are TGTGCCACCAGGGGTAGCGGGAGCTCCTACGAGCAGTACTTC.

The chain joins TRBV7-2 to TRBJ1-5, with D hard to call. Germline V CDR1 and CDR2: SGHTA, FQGNSA. V gave up 5 bases and J gave up 0 bases, with 14 bases separating them. This CDR3 spans 16 amino acids. The CDR3 is CASSLLPRNSNQPQHF. CDR3 in DNA: TGTGCCAGCAGCCTCCTCCCGCGGAATAGCAATCAGCCCCAGCATTTT.

The chain joins TRBV3-1 (or the pseudogene TRBV3-2) to TRBJ1-1, with D possibly TRBD1 on 5 matching bases. This CDR3 comprises 15 residues. V was pared by 1 base and J by 1 base, with 10 bases between. Germline lookup yields CDR1 LGHDT and CDR2 YNNKEL (reference sequence). The CDR3 nucleotides read TGTGCCAGCAGCCAAGCGACAGAGAGGAACACTGAAGCTTTCTTT. It yields the protein CASSQATERNTEAFF.

CDR3 in DNA: TGTGCTAGTGGTTTGAACCTCGTCGATGGCGGATCCTACAATGAGCAGTTCTTC. This codes for CASGLNLVDGGSYNEQFF. The rearrangement joins TRBV12-5 to TRBJ2-1, with no clear D. The CDR3 extends over 18 amino acids. Per germline, CDR1 LGHNT and CDR2 FRNRAP. Trimming removed 2 bases at V and 1 base at J, with 18 bases between. Drawing the rest from reference TRBV12-5 and TRBJ2-1, the complete variable domain is DARVTQTPRHKVTEMGQEVTMRCQPILGHNTVFWYRQTMMQGLELLAYFRNRAPLDDSGMPKDRFSAEMPDATLATLKIQPSEPRDSAVYFCASGLNLVDGGSYNEQFFGPGTRLTVL.

V is TRBV29-1 and J is TRBJ2-3; maybe TRBD1 (5 bases). V gave up 0 bases and J gave up 2 bases, with 15 bases separating them. The CDR3 is 16 amino acids. Germline V gene sequence: CDR1 SQVTM, CDR2 ANQGSEA. CDR3 protein: CSVEDLTARLTDTQYF. DNA of the CDR3: TGCAGCGTTGAAGATCTGACAGCAAGACTCACAGATACGCAGTATTTT.

The chain employs TRBV4-1 and TRBJ2-3; D is unclear. Germline loops: CDR1 MGHRA, CDR2 YSYEKL. V lost 0 bases, J lost 4 bases, and 8 bases lay in between. This CDR3 has 14 amino acids. The CDR3 coding sequence is TGCGCCAGCAGCCAAGATCACGGTGCAGATACGCAGTATTTT. Amino acids: CASSQDHGADTQYF.

The chain employs TRBV19 and TRBJ1-1; 7 positions match TRBD1. This CDR3 has 15 residues. The germline V gene has CDR1 LNHDA and CDR2 SQIVND (reference sequence). V shed 6 bases, J shed 0 bases, and the junction held 7 bases outside the gene matches. The CDR3 DNA follows: TGTGCCAGTAGCCTGGGGACAGATTTGAACACTGAAGCTTTCTTT. Translating gives CASSLGTDLNTEAFF.

This sequence joins TRBV15 and TRBJ2-5; TRBD2 matches at 7 bases. Germline assignment: CDR1 LNHNV and CDR2 YYDKDF (reference sequence). V shed 4 bases and J 5 bases; nucleotides not matched to a gene: 10. The CDR3 has 15 amino acids. In DNA, the CDR3 is TGTGCCACCAGCAACCCCCGGCTCGGGGGGGAGACCCAGTACTTC. This encodes CATSNPRLGGETQYF.

This chain uses TRBV19 with TRBJ2-5, with 7 bases identical to TRBD1. The length of the CDR3 is 15 residues. Trimming removed 6 bases from V and 4 bases from J; junction bases left unmatched: 11. From germline, CDR1 is LNHDA and CDR2 SQIVND (reference sequence). The chain's CDR3 is CASSIRTGPGETQYF. In DNA, the CDR3 is TGTGCCAGTAGCATAAGGACAGGCCCTGGAGAGACCCAGTACTTC.

This sequence joins TRBV7-9 and TRBJ1-2; no clear D. Trimming shortened V by 0 bases and J by 8 bases, and 13 bases separated the two germline ends. The germline CDR1 and CDR2 sequences are SEHNR and FQNEAQ (reference sequence). This CDR3 has 14 residues. CDR3 sequence: CASSLALVLGGYTF. The CDR3 nucleotides are TGTGCCAGCAGCTTAGCTCTAGTGCTAGGCGGCTACACCTTC.

The chain is built from TRBV18 and TRBJ2-7; 8 nucleotides line up with TRBD1. The germline V gene encodes CDR1 KGHSH and CDR2 LQKENI. This CDR3 region has 15 residues. J gave up 3 bases and V 9 bases, and 13 bases lay outside the gene matches. This CDR3 is CASQKDRGSSYEQYF. Here the CDR3 DNA reads TGTGCCAGTCAAAAAGACAGGGGATCCAGCTACGAGCAGTACTTC.

V and J are TRBV28 and TRBJ2-7; TRBD2 matches at 7 bases. The CDR3 contains 15 residues. From germline, CDR1 is MDHEN and CDR2 SYDVKM. Losses at the gene ends were 6 bases for V and 3 bases for J; bases not matched to a gene: 11. The CDR3 protein is CASRAFAGVDYEQYF. In DNA form, the CDR3 reads TGTGCCAGCAGGGCCTTTGCGGGAGTCGACTACGAGCAGTACTTC.

The chain combines TRBV15 with TRBJ2-1; D is possibly TRBD2 (5 bases). The CDR3 has 16 amino acids. Germline lookup yields CDR1 LNHNV and CDR2 YYDKDF (reference sequence). Trimming stripped 1 base from V and 3 bases from J, with 13 bases between. The CDR3 protein is CATSRGGQSLYNEQFF. DNA of the CDR3: TGTGCCACCAGCAGAGGAGGGCAGAGCCTCTACAATGAGCAGTTCTTC.

The chain combines TRBV5-4 with TRBJ2-3; D may be TRBD2 (6 bases). Germline CDR1 and CDR2: SGHNT and YYREEE (reference sequence). V lost 1 base to trimming and J lost 2 bases, with 17 bases between them. This CDR3 is built from 17 residues. The CDR3 DNA reads as TGTGCCAGCAGCTTGTTACTGGCGGGACTTCCCACAGATACGCAGTATTTT. It translates to CASSLLLAGLPTDTQYF. The entire variable domain, with the rest obtained from reference TRBV5-4 and TRBJ2-3, is as follows: ETGVTQSPTHLIKTRGQQVTLRCSSQSGHNTVSWYQQALGQGPQFIFQYYREEENGRGNFPPRFSGLQFPNYSSELNVNALELDDSALYLCASSLLLAGLPTDTQYFGPGTRLTVL.

This clone was seen only once. The rearrangement joins TRBV10-3 to TRBJ2-5, with TRBD2 matching 7 bases. With 5 bases clipped from V and 4 bases from J, the junction kept 7 bases outside the gene matches. This CDR3 is 14 amino acids long. Germline assignment: CDR1 ENHRY and CDR2 SYGVKD. The CDR3 spells CAISPVAGLETQYF. The CDR3 DNA is TGTGCCATCAGTCCCGTAGCGGGTCTAGAGACCCAGTACTTC.

The V gene is TRBV11-2, the J gene TRBJ2-2; 9 bases match TRBD1. The V and J ends lost 3 bases and 4 bases, in that order; junction bases with no gene match: 3. The CDR3 contains 15 residues. CDR1 and CDR2 (germline): SGHAT, FQNNGV. The CDR3 loop reads CASSFRTGATGELFF. CDR3 DNA sequence: TGTGCCAGCAGCTTCCGGACAGGGGCCACCGGGGAGCTGTTTTTT.

Points on this clone: Other nucleotide sequences from this sample produce the same CDR3. V gene TRBV6-1 combines with J gene TRBJ1-5; tentatively, D is TRBD1 (6 bases). This CDR3 region has 15 residues. The germline V and J ends were trimmed by 1 base and 3 bases, with 10 bases remaining between them. Germline assignment: CDR1 MNHNS and CDR2 SASEGT. CDR3 nucleotide sequence: TGTGCCAGCAGTGAAGGAACAGGGTACAATCAGCCCCAGCATTTT. It yields the protein CASSEGTGYNQPQHF.

The gene calls are TRBV9 and TRBJ1-4; 7 bases align to TRBD1. CDR1 and CDR2 (germline): SGDLS, YYNGEE. The CDR3 runs to 14 residues. J gave up 11 bases and V 4 bases, and 11 bases lay outside the gene matches. CDR3 loop: CASSPNRQGWKLFF. The CDR3 nucleotides are TGTGCCAGCAGCCCCAATCGACAGGGTTGGAAACTGTTTTTT.